Below, 8 T cell receptor beta chains from the same sample are listed, as sequenced in a study of blood T cell repertoires in COVID-19. Some clones are missing from TCRdb's copy, which holds only in-frame ones; the method was immunoSEQ multiplex PCR. The table shows about 400,000 clones, with 87% occurring only once. The material sequenced was PBMCs or T cells enriched from blood (not recorded which). The receptors here all came from a woman aged 18-29 years with acute COVID-19.

V gene TRBV29-1 combines with J gene TRBJ2-2; D is perhaps TRBD1 (5 bases). The CDR3 is 13 amino acids. Germline-derived CDR1 and CDR2 are SQVTM and ANQGSEA. The V and J ends lost 1 base and 3 bases respectively, with 6 bases between them. The CDR3 bases are TGCAGCGTTGAAGTAGGGGACACCGGGGAGCTGTTTTTT. Its protein product is CSVEVGDTGELFF.

This chain connects TRBV5-4 to TRBJ2-4, with 8 positions matching TRBD2. Germline CDR1 reads SGHNT; CDR2 reads YYREEE (reference sequence). This CDR3 is 17 amino acids long. The V gene end was trimmed by 1 base and the J gene end by 0 bases; junction bases not matched to a gene: 6. CDR3 sequence (DNA): TGTGCCAGCAGCTTGAACACAGCGGGGGCAGCCAAAAACATTCAGTACTTC. Protein: CASSLNTAGAAKNIQYF.

Comment on this clone: An end of the junction differs from the germline gene, which may be a read error. This sequence joins TRBV7-7 and TRBJ1-3; D unclear. Germline V CDR1 and CDR2: SSHAT, FNYEAQ (reference sequence). The CDR3 extends over 16 amino acids. The CDR3 coding sequence is TGTGCTAGCAGCTTAGGTCCGGGGAGCTCTGGAAACACCATATATTTT. Amino acids: CASSLGPGSSGNTIYF.

The rearrangement links TRBV11-2 to TRBJ1-2, with TRBD1 as a possible D gene (5 bases). Germline V gene lookup returns CDR1 SGHAT and CDR2 FQNNGV. V lost 5 bases and J lost 3, with 16 bases in between. The CDR3 covers 15 residues. CDR3: CASSPNTGQYYGYTF. The CDR3, as DNA: TGTGCCAGCAGCCCGAATACCGGACAATACTATGGCTACACCTTC.

This rearrangement joins TRBV18 to TRBJ1-1; D is undetermined. From germline, CDR1 is KGHSH and CDR2 LQKENI. There are 13 residues in the CDR3. Trimming stripped 6 bases from V and 2 bases from J, with 10 bases between. This chain's CDR3 is CASSPSGNTEAFF. Written as DNA, the CDR3 is TGTGCCAGCTCTCCCTCAGGAAACACTGAAGCTTTCTTT.

The J gene is TRBJ2-3, the V gene TRBV4-1; D is undetermined. Germline lookup yields CDR1 MGHRA and CDR2 YSYEKL. The CDR3 consists of 15 residues. V was pared by 2 bases and J by 2 bases, with 11 bases between. CDR3 coding DNA: TGCGCCAGCAGCCAATGGTCGCAGGCCACAGATACGCAGTATTTT. It is translated as CASSQWSQATDTQYF.

The chain combines TRBV3-1 (or the pseudogene TRBV3-2) with TRBJ1-1; the D gene is possibly TRBD1 (5 bases). Per the germline V gene, CDR1 is LGHDT and CDR2 is YNNKEL (reference sequence). V gave up 1 base and J gave up 7 bases, with 10 bases separating them. This CDR3 comprises 13 residues. In DNA, the CDR3 is TGTGCCAGCAGCCAAGTGGGGGGAGGTGAAGCTTTCTTT. Protein: CASSQVGGGEAFF.

The chain joins TRBV14 to TRBJ2-1; the match to TRBD2 covers 15 bases. Germline-derived CDR1 and CDR2 are SGHDN and FVKESK. Unmatched junction bases numbered 16, after V lost 4 bases and J lost 6 bases. This CDR3 is built from 20 residues. CDR3 sequence: CASSLIPGLAGGVGSNEQFF. The CDR3 region has the DNA TGTGCCAGCAGCCTCATCCCAGGACTAGCGGGAGGGGTTGGGAGCAATGAGCAGTTCTTC.